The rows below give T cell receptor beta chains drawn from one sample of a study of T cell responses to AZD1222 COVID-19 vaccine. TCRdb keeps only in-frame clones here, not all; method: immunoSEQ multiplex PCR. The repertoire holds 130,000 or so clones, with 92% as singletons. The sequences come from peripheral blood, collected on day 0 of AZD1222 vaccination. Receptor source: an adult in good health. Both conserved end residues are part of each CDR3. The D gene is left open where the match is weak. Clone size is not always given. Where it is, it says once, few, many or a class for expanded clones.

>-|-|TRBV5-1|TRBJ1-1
CASSLLGEGNTEAFF
TGCGCCAGCAGCTTGTTGGGGGAGGGGAACACTGAAGCTTTCTTT
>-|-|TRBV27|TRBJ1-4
CASSFRQPANEKLFF
TGTGCCAGCAGTTTTCGCCAGCCCGCTAATGAAAAACTGTTTTTT
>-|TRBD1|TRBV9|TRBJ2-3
CASSVATGTDTQYF
TGTGCCAGCAGCGTAGCGACAGGGACAGATACGCAGTATTTT
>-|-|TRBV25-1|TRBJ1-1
CASSSAGTTEAFF
TGTGCCAGCAGCAGCGCGGGTACCACTGAAGCTTTCTTT
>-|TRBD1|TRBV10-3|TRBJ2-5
CAIRASPGTGEETQYF
TGTGCCATCAGAGCCTCCCCTGGGACAGGGGAAGAGACCCAGTACTTC
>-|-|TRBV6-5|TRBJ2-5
CASSYGTPYQETQYF
TGTGCCAGCAGTTACGGGACCCCGTACCAAGAGACCCAGTACTTC
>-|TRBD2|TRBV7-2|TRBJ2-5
CASSLGAGLAVETQYF
TGTGCCAGCAGCTTAGGGGCTGGACTAGCGGTCGAGACCCAGTACTTC
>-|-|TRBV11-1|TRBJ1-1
CASSLGENTEAFF
TGTGCCAGCAGCTTAGGGGAGAACACTGAAGCTTTCTTT
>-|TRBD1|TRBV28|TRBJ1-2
CASSLAGGYGYTF
TGTGCCAGCAGTTTAGCAGGGGGCTATGGCTACACCTTC
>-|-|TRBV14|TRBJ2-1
CASSQQNRVSHYNEQFF
TGTGCCAGCAGCCAACAAAATAGAGTCTCACACTACAATGAGCAGTTCTTC
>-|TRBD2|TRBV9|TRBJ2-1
CASSGTSGRGSYNEQFF
TGTGCCAGCAGCGGCACTAGCGGGAGGGGGTCCTACAATGAGCAGTTCTTC
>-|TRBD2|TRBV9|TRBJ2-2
CASSVGGRAPGELFF
TGTGCCAGCAGCGTTGGCGGGAGGGCCCCCGGGGAGCTGTTTTTT
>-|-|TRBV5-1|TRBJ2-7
CASSLKSGQTTTGEQYF
TGCGCCAGCAGCTTGAAAAGTGGCCAAACGACCACCGGTGAGCAGTACTTC
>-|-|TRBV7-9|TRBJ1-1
CASSLLRAEAFF
TGTGCCAGCAGCTTACTAAGGGCTGAAGCTTTCTTT
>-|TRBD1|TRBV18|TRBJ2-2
CASSLQGDTGELFF
TGTGCCAGCTCACTACAGGGGGACACCGGGGAGCTGTTTTTT
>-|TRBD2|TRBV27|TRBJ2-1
CASGTLAGGYNEQFF
TGTGCCAGCGGGACCTTAGCGGGAGGGTACAATGAGCAGTTCTTC
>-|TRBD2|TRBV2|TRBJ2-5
CASSELAGGLGAQYF
TGTGCCAGCTCGGAACTAGCGGGAGGGCTCGGGGCCCAGTACTTC
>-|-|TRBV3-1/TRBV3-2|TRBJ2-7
CASSSRNSNYEQYF
TGTGCCAGCAGCTCCCGGAACTCCAACTACGAGCAGTACTTC
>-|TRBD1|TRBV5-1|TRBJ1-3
CASSLLPGQGNTIYF
TGCGCCAGCAGCCTGCTCCCGGGACAGGGAAACACCATATATTTT
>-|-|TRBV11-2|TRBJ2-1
CASSPTSGTNGYNEQFF
TGTGCCAGCAGCCCAACTTCCGGGACCAATGGATACAATGAGCAGTTCTTC
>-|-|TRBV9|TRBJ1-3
CASSVNPSGNTIYF
TGTGCCAGCAGCGTAAACCCCTCTGGAAACACCATATATTTT
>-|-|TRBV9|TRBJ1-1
CASSVGLGGTEAFF
TGTGCCAGCAGCGTAGGATTGGGGGGCACTGAAGCTTTCTTT
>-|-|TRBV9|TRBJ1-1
CASSPRGVNTEAFF
TGTGCCAGCAGCCCCCGCGGGGTCAACACTGAAGCTTTCTTT
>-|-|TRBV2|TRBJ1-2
CASSGRRYNYGYTF
TGTGCCAGCAGTGGACGCAGGTATAACTATGGCTACACCTTC
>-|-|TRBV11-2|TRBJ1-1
CASSLEPGANTEAFF
TGTGCCAGCAGCTTAGAGCCAGGGGCGAACACTGAAGCTTTCTTT
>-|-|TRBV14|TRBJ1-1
CASSQRRMNTEAFF
TGTGCCAGCAGCCAAAGAAGAATGAACACTGAAGCTTTCTTT
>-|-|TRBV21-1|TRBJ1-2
CASSAFGTGGVYGYTF
TGTGCCAGCAGCGCATTCGGGACAGGGGGCGTCTATGGCTACACCTTC
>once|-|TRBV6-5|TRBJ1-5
CASSYDHSSNQPQHF
TGTGCCAGCAGTTACGACCACTCTAGCAATCAGCCCCAGCATTTT
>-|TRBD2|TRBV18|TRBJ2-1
CASSFGIAGDNEQFF
TGTGCCAGCTCCTTCGGGATAGCGGGAGACAATGAGCAGTTCTTC
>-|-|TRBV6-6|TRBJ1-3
CASSHSTGLLSGNTIYF
TGTGCCAGCAGTCACAGCACAGGGCTCCTCTCTGGAAACACCATATATTTT
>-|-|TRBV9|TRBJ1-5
CASSADQPQHF
TGTGCCAGCAGCGCCGACCAGCCCCAGCATTTT
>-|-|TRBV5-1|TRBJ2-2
CASSLRGRGTGELFF
TGCGCCAGCAGCTTGCGGGGCCGGGGCACCGGGGAGCTGTTTTTT
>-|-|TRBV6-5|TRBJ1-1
CASSMLYQKAFF
TGTGCCAGCAGTATGCTCTACCAGAAAGCTTTCTTT
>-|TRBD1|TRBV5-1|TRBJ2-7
CASSLAPGTGGDEQYF
TGCGCCAGCAGCTTGGCTCCGGGGACAGGGGGAGACGAGCAGTACTTC
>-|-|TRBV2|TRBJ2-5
CASSFVRETQYF
TGTGCCAGCAGTTTCGTTAGGGAGACCCAGTACTTC
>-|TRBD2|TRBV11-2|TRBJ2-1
CASSFSGDHYNEQFF
TGTGCCAGCAGCTTTAGCGGGGACCACTACAATGAGCAGTTCTTC
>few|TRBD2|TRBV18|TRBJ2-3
CASSPSGGSTDTQYF
TGTGCCAGCTCACCCTCGGGGGGGAGCACAGATACGCAGTATTTT
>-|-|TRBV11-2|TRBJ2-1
CASSLVVQDNEQFF
TGTGCCAGCAGCTTAGTGGTACAGGACAATGAGCAGTTCTTC
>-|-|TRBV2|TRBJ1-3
CASSEPGRTVSGNTIYF
TGTGCCAGCAGTGAGCCGGGACGGACGGTCTCTGGAAACACCATATATTTT
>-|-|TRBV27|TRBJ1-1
CASSLPGSTEAFF
TGTGCCAGCAGTTTGCCCGGAAGCACTGAAGCTTTCTTT
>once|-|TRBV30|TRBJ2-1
CAWSFGHAGAPYEQFF
TGTGCCTGGAGTTTTGGCCACGCGGGGGCTCCCTATGAGCAGTTCTTC
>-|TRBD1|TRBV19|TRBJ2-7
CASSIGQGGSYEQYF
TGTGCCAGTAGTATAGGACAGGGGGGCAGCTACGAGCAGTACTTC
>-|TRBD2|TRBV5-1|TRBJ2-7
CASSPGLAGGVYEQYF
TGCGCCAGCAGCCCCGGACTAGCGGGAGGAGTATACGAGCAGTACTTC
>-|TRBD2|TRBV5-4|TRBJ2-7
CASSRGLAGANREQYF
TGTGCCAGCAGCCGTGGACTAGCGGGAGCCAACCGCGAGCAGTACTTC
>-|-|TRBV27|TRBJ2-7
CASGYEQYF
TGTGCCAGCGGCTACGAGCAGTACTTC
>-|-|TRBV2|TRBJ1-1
CASSVGQHQGNTEAFF
TGTGCCAGCAGTGTGGGCCAGCATCAGGGCAACACTGAAGCTTTCTTT
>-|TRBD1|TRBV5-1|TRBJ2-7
CASSFLTQTGTGHTTGEQYF
TGCGCCAGCAGCTTTCTAACCCAAACGGGGACAGGCCATACCACGGGGGAGCAGTACTTC
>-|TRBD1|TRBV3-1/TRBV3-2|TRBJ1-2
CASSPTSGQSYGYTF
TGTGCCAGCAGCCCGACCTCGGGACAGTCCTATGGCTACACCTTC
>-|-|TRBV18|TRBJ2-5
CASSPRRQVGGETQYF
TGTGCCAGCTCACCACGGAGACAAGTAGGTGGGGAGACCCAGTACTTC